Given below is one T cell receptor beta chain in context. These data are taken from a study of shared clonotypes between healthy human individuals. The protocol was immunoSEQ multiplex PCR, while the TCRdb copy is restricted to in-frame clones and leaves out a portion. This sample carries about half a million clones, over 60% of them seen once, and the ten largest clones take 12%. Donation came from healthy HIV-negative adults that had no recent acute infections or vaccinations. Input material: PBMCs. This sequence was found in a woman aged 40 to 49 in good health. Some clones in this sample may be carry-over from other donors' samples.

This CDR3 reads CATSRDTRDSSYEQYF. DNA for the CDR3: TGTGCCACCAGCAGAGATACCCGGGACTCCTCCTACGAGCAGTACTTC. The chain joins TRBV15 to TRBJ2-7; the D gene is possibly TRBD2 (6 bases). V was pared by 0 bases and J by 0 bases, with 12 bases between. This CDR3 spans 16 amino acids. Germline V gene data show CDR1 as LNHNV and CDR2 as YYDKDF (reference sequence).